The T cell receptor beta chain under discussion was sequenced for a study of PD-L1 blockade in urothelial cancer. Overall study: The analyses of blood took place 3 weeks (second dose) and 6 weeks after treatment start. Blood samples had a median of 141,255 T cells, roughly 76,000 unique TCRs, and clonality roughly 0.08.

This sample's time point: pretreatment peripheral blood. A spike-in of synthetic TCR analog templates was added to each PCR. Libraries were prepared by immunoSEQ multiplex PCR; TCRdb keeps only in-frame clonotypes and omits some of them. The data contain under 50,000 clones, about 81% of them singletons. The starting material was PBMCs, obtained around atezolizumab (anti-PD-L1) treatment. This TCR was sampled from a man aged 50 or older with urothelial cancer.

CDR3 sequence (DNA): TGTGCCAGCAGTTTACAGGGTAGGGCGCAGTATTTT. This encodes CASSLQGRAQYF. J is TRBJ2-3 and V is TRBV28, with D possibly matching TRBD1 (5 bases). Germline lookup yields CDR1 MDHEN and CDR2 SYDVKM. Trimming took 2 bases from V and 10 from J, leaving 10 bases between them. The CDR3 is 12 residues long.